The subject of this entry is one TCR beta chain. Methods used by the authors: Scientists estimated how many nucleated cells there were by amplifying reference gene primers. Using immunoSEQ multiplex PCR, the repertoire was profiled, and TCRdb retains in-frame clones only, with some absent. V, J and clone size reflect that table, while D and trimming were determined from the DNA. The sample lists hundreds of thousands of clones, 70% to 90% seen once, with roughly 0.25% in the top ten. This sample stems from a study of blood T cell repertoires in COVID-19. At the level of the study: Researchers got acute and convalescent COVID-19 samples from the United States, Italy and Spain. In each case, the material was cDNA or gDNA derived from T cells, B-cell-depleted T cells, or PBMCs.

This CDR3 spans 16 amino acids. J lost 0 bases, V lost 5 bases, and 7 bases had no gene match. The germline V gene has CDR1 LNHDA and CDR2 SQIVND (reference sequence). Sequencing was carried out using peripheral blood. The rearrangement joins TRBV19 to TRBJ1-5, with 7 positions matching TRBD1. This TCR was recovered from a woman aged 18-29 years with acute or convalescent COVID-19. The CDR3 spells CASSAPWDSSNQPQHF. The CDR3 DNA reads TGTGCCAGTAGTGCTCCCTGGGACAGTAGCAATCAGCCCCAGCATTTT.